The clone carrying this T cell receptor beta chain appeared a few times. Its antigen is not known. V was clipped by 5 bases and J by 4 bases, with 24 bases between them. The CDR3 sequence is 17 residues long. Germline assignment: CDR1 DFQATT and CDR2 SNEGSKA (reference sequence). Each sample yielded at least 6 micrograms of PBMC total RNA. With a J-beta primer mix and a sample-barcoded 5' primer, a second PCR ran about 6 to 11 cycles. TCRdb re-called the 5' RACE reads through MiXCR, storing one row per CDR3 protein. The sample lists fewer than 1 million distinct CDR3 sequences; roughly 44% were seen once. The record originates from a study of blood T cells in healthy people across ages. Study findings and constraints: Across the age range, TCR beta diversity per million T cells fell in a roughly linear way. Naive CD4+ cell counts and diversity both ran higher in long-lived than in aged donors. The authors considered diversity estimates from one million T cells to be underestimates.

The V and J genes are TRBV20-1 and TRBJ2-1; D is perhaps TRBD2 (5 bases). This TCR derives from a man aged 55-75 years in good health. What was sequenced was blood. The CDR3 DNA sequence: TGCAGTGCTCGGCACGAGAGGGCAAATTTGAGGTACAATGAGCAGTTCTTC. Translated: CSARHERANLRYNEQFF.